This record covers a single T cell receptor beta chain. What it binds is unknown. The record originates from a study of shared clonotypes between healthy human individuals. General study findings and limits: The genetic and exposure-history diversity represented was limited by few donors. Unshared clonotypes carried lower generation probabilities than those common to all four donors.

Naivety among CD8 cells was defined by CD45RO negativity and positive CCR7 selection, thereby excluding terminally differentiated effector memory CD45RA+ cells. Donors comprised healthy HIV-negative adults lacking recent acute infections or vaccinations. This CDR3 has 14 residues. Trimming removed 2 bases at V and 3 bases at J, with 11 bases between. CDR1 WSHSY and CDR2 SAAADI come from the germline V gene. The repertoire was sequenced with immunoSEQ multiplex PCR; TCRdb's copy has only in-frame clones and lacks some. This table holds more than 2 million clones, roughly 95% found once. The sequenced sample was naive CD8+ T cells sorted from blood. The chain has TRBV10-2 and TRBJ2-7; weak D call: TRBD2 (6 bases). This TCR derives from a man aged 18 to 29 in good health. The CDR3 bases are TGCGCCAGCAGTGAGGGAGGGGAGGTCTACGAGCAGTACTTC. Residues: CASSEGGEVYEQYF.